The 4 T cell receptor beta chains in this list originate from one sample, sequenced in a study of T cell repertoires in ileal Crohn's disease. Time point indicated: inflamed ileum from the surgical specimen. Sequenced by immunoSEQ multiplex PCR; TCRdb stores in-frame clones only, minus some. Of some 5,100 clones listed, 70% to 80% are singletons. The specimen was ileal tissue. All receptors derive from an adult with Crohn's disease.

This clone has more than one count but fewer than ten. This chain connects TRBV4-3 to TRBJ1-5, with D uncertain. The germline V gene encodes CDR1 LGHNA and CDR2 YSLEER. V lost 3 bases to trimming and J lost 4 bases, with 7 bases between them. This CDR3 region has 13 residues. For the CDR3, the DNA is TGCGCCAGCAGCCAGTCTCTTAATCAGCCCCAGCATTTT. Its protein product is CASSQSLNQPQHF.

The chain employs TRBV6-5 and TRBJ2-5, with D uncertain. Trimming pared 7 bases from V and 5 bases from J, leaving 11 bases between. The length of the CDR3 is 12 residues. Germline V lookup: CDR1 MNHEY, CDR2 SVGAGI. The CDR3 loop is CASKEIRETQYF. For the CDR3, the DNA is TGTGCCAGCAAGGAAATACGGGAGACCCAGTACTTC.

The V gene is TRBV18, the J gene TRBJ1-5, with D maybe TRBD1 (5 bases). The CDR3 consists of 17 residues. CDR1 and CDR2 from the germline V gene are KGHSH and LQKENI. V was trimmed by 4 bases and J by 3 bases, leaving 19 bases between them. DNA for the CDR3: TGTGCCAGCTCACGAGGCCAGGCAGGGCGGTACAATCAGCCCCAGCATTTT. Encoded protein: CASSRGQAGRYNQPQHF.

V is TRBV5-4 and J is TRBJ2-5; 8 bases map to TRBD2. The CDR3 is 16 amino acids. CDR1 and CDR2 (germline): SGHNT, YYREEE (reference sequence). With V trimmed by 4 bases and J by 5 bases, 13 bases remained unmatched. Written as DNA, the CDR3 is TGTGCCAGCAGCCCCGAACTCACCGGGGGGGGTGAGACCCAGTACTTC. Encoded protein: CASSPELTGGGETQYF.